In its sample, the clone carrying this T cell receptor beta chain was seen a few times. Its antigen is currently unknown. These data come from a study of CD8 T cells in ankylosing spondylitis. Regarding the study as a whole: In the blood and synovial fluid of reactive arthritis, some motif variants had been previously reported. One TCR beta motif, made up of roughly 8 highly homologous variants, appeared characteristic of ankylosing spondylitis blood. The study looked at matched synovial fluid samples from ankylosing spondylitis patients. Disease-linked clones were reported to be significantly enriched there.

TCR beta libraries were made by quantitative 5'-RACE with molecular barcodes. Each CDR3 protein is one row after TCRdb ran MiXCR on the 5' RACE reads. The data show 750,000 to 850,000 distinct CDR3 sequences, with about 11% seen just once and about 0.5% held by the top ten. The CDR3 consists of 14 residues. CDR1 is SNHLY, CDR2 FYNNEI, per germline. Trimming stripped 7 bases from V and 1 base from J, with 14 bases between. The chain recombines TRBV2 with TRBJ2-7; weak D call: TRBD1 (6 bases). The clonotype was recovered from a male donor with ankylosing spondylitis. Sequences were obtained from blood, either unsorted or a sorted T cell fraction (not recorded which). CDR3 sequence (DNA): TGTGCCAGCATTATAGCAGGGGCTTCCTACGAGCAGTACTTC. This translates into CASIIAGASYEQYF.